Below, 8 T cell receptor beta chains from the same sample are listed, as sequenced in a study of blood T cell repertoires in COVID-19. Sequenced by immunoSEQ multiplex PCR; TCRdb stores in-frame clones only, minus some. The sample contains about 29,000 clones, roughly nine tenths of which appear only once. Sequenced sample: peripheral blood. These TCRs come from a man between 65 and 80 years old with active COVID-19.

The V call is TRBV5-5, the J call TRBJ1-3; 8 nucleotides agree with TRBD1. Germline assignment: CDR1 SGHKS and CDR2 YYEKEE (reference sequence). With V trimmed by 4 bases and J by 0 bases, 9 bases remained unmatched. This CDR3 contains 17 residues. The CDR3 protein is CASSVTGARISGNTIYF. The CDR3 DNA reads TGTGCCAGCAGCGTGACAGGGGCTCGTATCTCTGGAAACACCATATATTTT. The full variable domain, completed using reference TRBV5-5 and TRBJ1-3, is DAGVTQSPTHLIKTRGQQVTLRCSPISGHKSVSWYQQVLGQGPQFIFQYYEKEERGRGNFPDRFSARQFPNYSSELNVNALLLGDSALYLCASSVTGARISGNTIYFGEGSWLTVV.

CDR3 in DNA: TGTGCCAGCAGAAGAATGTTCGGGGTACAAGAGACCCAGTACTTC. Its protein product is CASRRMFGVQETQYF. This sequence joins TRBV27 and TRBJ2-5; perhaps TRBD2 as D (5 bases). V dropped 6 bases and J dropped 2 bases, with 16 bases sitting between them. Germline values: CDR1 MNHEY, CDR2 SMNVEV (reference sequence). CDR3 size: 15 residues.

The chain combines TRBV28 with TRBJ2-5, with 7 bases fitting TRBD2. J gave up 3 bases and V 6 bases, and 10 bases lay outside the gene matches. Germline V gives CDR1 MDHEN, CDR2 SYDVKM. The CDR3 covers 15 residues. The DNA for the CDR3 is TGTGCCAGCAGGGCCGGAGGGGCGGGGGAAGAGACCCAGTACTTC. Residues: CASRAGGAGEETQYF.

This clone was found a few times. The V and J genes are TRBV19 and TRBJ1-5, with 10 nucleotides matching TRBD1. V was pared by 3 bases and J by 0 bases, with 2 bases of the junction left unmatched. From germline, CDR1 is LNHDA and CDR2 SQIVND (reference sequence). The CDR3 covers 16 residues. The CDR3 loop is CASSMDRGYSNQPQHF. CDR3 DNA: TGTGCCAGTAGTATGGACAGGGGGTATAGCAATCAGCCCCAGCATTTT.

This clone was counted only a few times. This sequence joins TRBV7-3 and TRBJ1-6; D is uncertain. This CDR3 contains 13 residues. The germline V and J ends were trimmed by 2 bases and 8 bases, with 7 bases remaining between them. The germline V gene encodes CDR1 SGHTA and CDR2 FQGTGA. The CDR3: CASSLQVDSPLHF. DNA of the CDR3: TGTGCCAGCAGCTTACAGGTCGATTCACCCCTCCACTTT.

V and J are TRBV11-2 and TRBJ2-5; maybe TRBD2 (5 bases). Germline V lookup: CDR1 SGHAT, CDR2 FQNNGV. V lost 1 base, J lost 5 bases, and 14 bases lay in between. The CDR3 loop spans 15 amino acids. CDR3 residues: CASSLVFASRETQYF. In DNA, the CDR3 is TGTGCCAGCAGCTTAGTGTTCGCTAGCCGGGAGACCCAGTACTTC.

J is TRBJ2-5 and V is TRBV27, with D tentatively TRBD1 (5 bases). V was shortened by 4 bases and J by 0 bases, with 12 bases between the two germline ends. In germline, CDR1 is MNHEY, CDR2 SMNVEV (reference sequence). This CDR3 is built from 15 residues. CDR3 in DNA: TGTGCCAGCAGTTCCCGACAGAAACACCAAGAGACCCAGTACTTC. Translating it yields CASSSRQKHQETQYF.

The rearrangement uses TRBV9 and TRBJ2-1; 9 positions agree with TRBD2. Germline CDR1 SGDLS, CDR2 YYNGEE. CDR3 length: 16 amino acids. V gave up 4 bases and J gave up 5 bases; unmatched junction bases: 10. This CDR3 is CASSTMAGGIDNEQFF. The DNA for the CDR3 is TGTGCCAGCAGCACGATGGCGGGGGGGATCGACAATGAGCAGTTCTTC.